The T cell receptor (beta chain) described here comes from a study of persistence of HIV-infected CD4 T cells. At the level of the study: CD4+ T cells responding to CMV or HIV-1 Gag were isolated. Overall study findings and caveats: Antigen-responding cells were enriched for degenerate expanded CDR3beta sequences. TCRbeta richness was lower in CMV- and Gag-responding cells than in anti-CD3/anti-CD28-responding cells.

Per the germline V gene, CDR1 is MNHEY and CDR2 is SVGAGI. CDR3 length: 11 residues. Trimming at V came to 7 bases and at J to 12 bases, leaving 8 bases not matched to a gene. The immunoSEQ assay was version 4, run in survey mode. The assay was immunoSEQ multiplex PCR, and TCRdb's table has in-frame clones only and misses some. In the table there are about 37,000 clones, roughly 80% of which are singletons. To note about this clone: The antigen remains undetermined.

Cells were stimulated with CMV-infected fibroblast lysates at 10 ug/mL. Sorted nonresponding memory CD4+ T cells were CD40L-negative, CD69-negative, CD45RO-high. Adults with HIV-1 started suppressive ART while chronically infected. The specimen was CD4+ T cells sorted from PBMCs after 18-hour stimulation, collected from a patient who received antiretroviral therapy. The receptor's source is an adult man with HIV who was CMV-seropositive. V and J are TRBV6-5 and TRBJ1-2; 7 nucleotides match TRBD1. The CDR3 nucleotides read TGTGCCAGCAACCGACAGGGCAGGGACACCTTC. It yields the protein CASNRQGRDTF.